Listed below are T cell receptor beta chains from one sample, sequenced in a study of control samples from healthy donors and cancer patients. Sequencing used immunoSEQ multiplex PCR; TCRdb keeps in-frame clones, though not all of them. Of about 180,000 clones in the sample, around nine tenths were seen once. Sequencing used blood. The receptors come from a man younger than 40 in good health. CDR3s include the opening cysteine and the closing phenylalanine or tryptophan. Fields, in order: clone size, D gene, J gene, V gene, CDR3 protein, CDR3 DNA. The D gene is left open where the match is weak. Clone size appears in some rows only: once, few, many, or a class for an expanded clone.

clone_size: few
d_call: .
j_call: TRBJ1-1
v_call: TRBV14
cdr3_aa: CASSQAGALNTEAFF
cdr3_nt: TGTGCCAGCAGCCAAGCAGGGGCTCTTAACACTGAAGCTTTCTTT

clone_size: .
d_call: TRBD1
j_call: TRBJ1-6
v_call: TRBV6-5
cdr3_aa: CASSSGQGSPLHF
cdr3_nt: TGTGCCAGCAGTTCGGGACAGGGATCACCCCTCCACTTT

clone_size: once
d_call: .
j_call: TRBJ2-5
v_call: TRBV5-1
cdr3_aa: CASSLDGTRPETQYF
cdr3_nt: TGCGCCAGCAGCTTGGATGGAACCAGACCAGAGACCCAGTACTTC

clone_size: .
d_call: .
j_call: TRBJ2-3
v_call: TRBV7-8
cdr3_aa: CASSLRLAGTDTQYF
cdr3_nt: TGTGCCAGCAGCTTAAGACTTGCGGGCACAGATACGCAGTATTTT

clone_size: .
d_call: .
j_call: TRBJ2-3
v_call: TRBV5-1
cdr3_aa: CASSPEPSTDTQYF
cdr3_nt: TGCGCCAGCAGCCCTGAGCCTAGCACAGATACGCAGTATTTT

clone_size: .
d_call: TRBD2
j_call: TRBJ2-5
v_call: TRBV6-4
cdr3_aa: CASSRNGGAGETQYF
cdr3_nt: TGTGCCAGCAGTCGGAACGGGGGGGCCGGGGAGACCCAGTACTTC

clone_size: .
d_call: TRBD2
j_call: TRBJ2-2
v_call: TRBV27
cdr3_aa: CASSPSGNTGELFF
cdr3_nt: TGTGCCAGCAGTCCTAGCGGGAACACCGGGGAGCTGTTTTTT

clone_size: once
d_call: .
j_call: TRBJ1-6
v_call: TRBV7-2
cdr3_aa: CASSLVLESPLHF
cdr3_nt: TGTGCCAGCAGCTTAGTATTAGAATCACCCCTCCACTTT

clone_size: .
d_call: TRBD1
j_call: TRBJ1-1
v_call: TRBV24-1
cdr3_aa: CATSDRGTEAFF
cdr3_nt: TGTGCCACCTCCGACAGGGGGACTGAAGCTTTCTTT

clone_size: .
d_call: .
j_call: TRBJ1-4
v_call: TRBV12-3/TRBV12-4
cdr3_aa: CASSSRQNEKLFF
cdr3_nt: TGTGCCAGCAGTTCCCGACAGAATGAAAAACTGTTTTTT

clone_size: .
d_call: TRBD1
j_call: TRBJ1-1
v_call: TRBV19
cdr3_aa: CASSKGQGGFGTEAFF
cdr3_nt: TGTGCCAGTAGTAAGGGCCAGGGGGGATTTGGCACTGAAGCTTTCTTT

clone_size: .
d_call: .
j_call: TRBJ1-1
v_call: TRBV15
cdr3_aa: CATSRDEVTEAFF
cdr3_nt: TGTGCCACCAGCAGAGATGAGGTCACTGAAGCTTTCTTT

clone_size: .
d_call: .
j_call: TRBJ2-1
v_call: TRBV9
cdr3_aa: CASSVVDWSEGEQFF
cdr3_nt: TGTGCCAGCAGCGTAGTTGATTGGTCGGAGGGTGAGCAGTTCTTC

clone_size: .
d_call: TRBD2
j_call: TRBJ2-1
v_call: TRBV5-1
cdr3_aa: CASGRDRGLAGGVYNEQFF
cdr3_nt: TGCGCCAGCGGGCGGGACAGGGGACTAGCGGGAGGGGTTTACAATGAGCAGTTCTTC

clone_size: .
d_call: .
j_call: TRBJ2-1
v_call: TRBV2
cdr3_aa: CASSREGGSYNEQFF
cdr3_nt: TGTGCCAGCAGTAGGGAAGGCGGTTCCTACAATGAGCAGTTCTTC

clone_size: once
d_call: .
j_call: TRBJ1-4
v_call: TRBV7-9
cdr3_aa: CASSLGRGLSEKLFF
cdr3_nt: TGTGCCAGCAGCTTAGGTCGTGGGCTAAGCGAAAAACTGTTTTTT

clone_size: .
d_call: .
j_call: TRBJ2-5
v_call: TRBV5-5
cdr3_aa: CASSFPGVMVTQYF
cdr3_nt: TGTGCCAGCAGCTTCCCAGGGGTAATGGTGACCCAGTACTTC

clone_size: .
d_call: TRBD1
j_call: TRBJ1-5
v_call: TRBV30
cdr3_aa: CAWAQGENQPQHF
cdr3_nt: TGTGCCTGGGCGCAGGGGGAGAATCAGCCCCAGCATTTT

clone_size: .
d_call: .
j_call: TRBJ2-4
v_call: TRBV7-9
cdr3_aa: CASSSRGGELAKNIQYF
cdr3_nt: TGTGCCAGCAGCTCTAGGGGGGGTGAACTAGCCAAAAACATTCAGTACTTC

clone_size: .
d_call: .
j_call: TRBJ2-2
v_call: TRBV9
cdr3_aa: CASSVDSAELFF
cdr3_nt: TGTGCCAGCAGCGTAGACTCGGCGGAGCTGTTTTTT

clone_size: .
d_call: .
j_call: TRBJ1-1
v_call: TRBV10-3
cdr3_aa: CAISASTGNTEAFF
cdr3_nt: TGTGCCATCAGTGCCTCGACAGGGAACACTGAAGCTTTCTTT

clone_size: .
d_call: .
j_call: TRBJ1-4
v_call: TRBV27
cdr3_aa: CASSRSGRTNEKLFF
cdr3_nt: TGTGCCAGCAGTCGGTCGGGCCGAACTAATGAAAAACTGTTTTTT

clone_size: .
d_call: TRBD2
j_call: TRBJ2-1
v_call: TRBV28
cdr3_aa: CASTRAAGAYNEQFF
cdr3_nt: TGTGCCAGCACCCGGGCAGCGGGAGCATACAATGAGCAGTTCTTC

clone_size: .
d_call: .
j_call: TRBJ1-2
v_call: TRBV28
cdr3_aa: CASSFPRELHGYTF
cdr3_nt: TGTGCCAGCAGTTTCCCCAGGGAGTTGCATGGCTACACCTTC

clone_size: .
d_call: TRBD1
j_call: TRBJ1-3
v_call: TRBV7-2
cdr3_aa: CASSPFWTGSSGNTIYF
cdr3_nt: TGTGCCAGCAGCCCATTTTGGACAGGGAGTTCTGGAAACACCATATATTTT

clone_size: .
d_call: TRBD1
j_call: TRBJ1-4
v_call: TRBV5-1
cdr3_aa: CASSWDRAEKLFF
cdr3_nt: TGCGCCAGCAGCTGGGACAGGGCTGAAAAACTGTTTTTT

clone_size: once
d_call: .
j_call: TRBJ1-1
v_call: TRBV2
cdr3_aa: CASSVTESNTEAFF
cdr3_nt: TGTGCCAGCAGTGTAACAGAATCGAACACTGAAGCTTTCTTT

clone_size: .
d_call: TRBD1
j_call: TRBJ1-5
v_call: TRBV20-1
cdr3_aa: CSASPGTGINQPQHF
cdr3_nt: TGCAGTGCGAGTCCCGGGACAGGGATCAATCAGCCCCAGCATTTT

clone_size: .
d_call: .
j_call: TRBJ1-1
v_call: TRBV14
cdr3_aa: CASRARAWGTEAFF
cdr3_nt: TGTGCCAGCAGAGCGAGGGCTTGGGGCACTGAAGCTTTCTTT

clone_size: .
d_call: TRBD2
j_call: TRBJ2-7
v_call: TRBV3-1/TRBV3-2
cdr3_aa: CASSHPSGGIYEQYF
cdr3_nt: TGTGCCAGCAGCCATCCAAGCGGGGGGATTTACGAGCAGTACTTC

clone_size: .
d_call: TRBD1
j_call: TRBJ1-4
v_call: TRBV5-1
cdr3_aa: CASSSTGGANEKLFF
cdr3_nt: TGCGCCAGCAGCAGCACAGGGGGGGCTAATGAAAAACTGTTTTTT

clone_size: .
d_call: .
j_call: TRBJ1-2
v_call: TRBV18
cdr3_aa: CASSPSGGADGYTF
cdr3_nt: TGTGCCAGCTCACCAAGTGGCGGGGCGGATGGCTACACCTTC

clone_size: few
d_call: .
j_call: TRBJ2-3
v_call: TRBV6-2/TRBV6-3
cdr3_aa: CASSYAEKGQYF
cdr3_nt: TGTGCCAGCAGTTACGCGGAAAAGGGGCAGTATTTT

clone_size: .
d_call: .
j_call: TRBJ1-2
v_call: TRBV2
cdr3_aa: CASSLDTASRFYGYTF
cdr3_nt: TGTGCCAGCAGCTTGGACACGGCATCTCGCTTCTATGGCTACACCTTC

clone_size: .
d_call: .
j_call: TRBJ2-3
v_call: TRBV6-2/TRBV6-3
cdr3_aa: CASSYNPGRVTDTQYF
cdr3_nt: TGTGCCAGCAGTTACAACCCGGGGCGGGTCACAGATACGCAGTATTTT